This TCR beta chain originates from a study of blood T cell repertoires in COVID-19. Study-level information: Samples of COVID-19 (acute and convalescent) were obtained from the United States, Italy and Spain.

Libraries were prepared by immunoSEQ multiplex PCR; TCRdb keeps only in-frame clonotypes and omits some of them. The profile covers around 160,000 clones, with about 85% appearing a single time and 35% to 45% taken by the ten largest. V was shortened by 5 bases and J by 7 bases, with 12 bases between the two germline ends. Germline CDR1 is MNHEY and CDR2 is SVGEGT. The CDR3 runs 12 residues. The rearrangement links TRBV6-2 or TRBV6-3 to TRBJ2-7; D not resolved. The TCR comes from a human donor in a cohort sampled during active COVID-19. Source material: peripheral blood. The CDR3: CASSRSLWEQYF. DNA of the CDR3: TGTGCCAGCAGTAGAAGCCTCTGGGAGCAGTACTTC.